Reported below is one T cell receptor (beta chain). Its antigen remains unknown. These data belong to a study of cytomegalovirus exposure and HLA in healthy donors. The study's findings and limits: Analyzed later, association rates of TCRs varied across HLA loci, with DRB1 most and HLA-C fewest.

Amplification used 60 Vbeta primers and 13 Jbeta primers. Only in-frame clones appear in the TCRdb table, and some are missing; sequencing was by immunoSEQ multiplex PCR. The data hold 200,000 or so clones, with approximately 80% observed a single time. Germline V gene sequence: CDR1 WSHSY, CDR2 SAAADI. The CDR3 runs to 17 residues. V was cut by 2 bases and J by 1 base, with 12 bases left in between. This TCR was recovered from a woman aged 25 to 39 in good health and CMV-seropositive. The specimen sequenced was PBMCs. The chain links TRBV10-2 to TRBJ2-6; weak D call: TRBD2 (6 bases). CDR3 sequence reads: CASSERWGVSGANVLTF. Written as DNA, the CDR3 is TGCGCCAGCAGTGAGCGGTGGGGGGTTTCTGGGGCCAACGTCCTGACTTTC.